The 9 T cell receptor beta chains below come from one sample, sequenced in a study of molecular identifiers for immune sequencing clone quantification. TCRdb redid the calling of the PCR reads with MiXCR, one entry per CDR3 protein. The sample holds over 600,000 distinct CDR3 sequences, less than 20% seen once. Sequenced input: naive CD8+ T cells from blood, with Jurkat cell RNA spiked in. Indicated subset: FACS-sorted CD8+CD4-CCR7+CD45RA+ naive T cells. These receptors all stem from a human donor in good health. Some libraries in this study had Jurkat cell RNA spiked in.

The chain has TRBV27 and TRBJ2-7; D is uncertain. The germline gives CDR1 MNHEY, CDR2 SMNVEV (reference sequence). V was clipped by 7 bases and J by 4 bases, with 11 bases between them. The CDR3 contains 12 residues. The CDR3 nucleotides read TGTGCCAGCATTTCAACGGCATACGAGCAGTACTTC. As protein: CASISTAYEQYF.

This clonotype was detected only a few times. In DNA form, the CDR3 reads TGTGCCAGCAGTTTGGTAGCGGGGGATCCCAATGAGCAGTTCTTC. This encodes CASSLVAGDPNEQFF. The J gene is TRBJ2-1, the V gene TRBV27; 9 bases map to TRBD2. The V and J ends lost 3 bases and 6 bases, in that order; junction bases with no gene match: 6. CDR3 size: 15 residues. The germline gives CDR1 MNHEY, CDR2 SMNVEV (reference sequence).

This clonotype showed up many times. The CDR3 spells CASSPGTQSTDTQYF. The CDR3 nucleotides are TGTGCCAGTTCCCCCGGGACCCAGAGCACAGATACGCAGTATTTT. V and J are TRBV7-9 and TRBJ2-3; D is perhaps TRBD1 or TRBD2 (5 bases each). CDR1 and CDR2 (germline): SEHNR, FQNEAQ (reference sequence). CDR3 length: 15 residues. Trimming left V 9 bases short and J 0 bases short, with 16 bases between.

The chain couples TRBV19 to TRBJ2-7, with TRBD1 matching over 9 bases. The germline CDR1 and CDR2 sequences are LNHDA and SQIVND (reference sequence). The CDR3 covers 13 residues. Trimming cost V 9 bases and J 3 bases; bases outside gene matches: 6. The CDR3 sequence is CASGPGQGYEQYF. The CDR3, as DNA: TGTGCCAGCGGGCCGGGACAGGGCTACGAGCAGTACTTC.

There are many counts of this clonotype. The rearrangement uses TRBV7-6 and TRBJ2-7, with 9 bases that match TRBD1. V trimming: 5 bases; J trimming: 2 bases; junction bases outside the gene matches: 19. The CDR3 contains 19 residues. Germline CDR1 is SGHVS and CDR2 is FNYEAQ. The CDR3 DNA sequence: TGTGCCAGCAGCCGGGATCCCGGGACAGGGTTTCGGTCCGCCTACGAGCAGTACTTC. Translation gives CASSRDPGTGFRSAYEQYF.

This clonotype was picked up many times. The gene calls are TRBV2 and TRBJ2-5; 9 positions agree with TRBD1. The CDR3 has 14 amino acids. V shed 5 bases and J 6 bases; nucleotides not matched to a gene: 7. Germline V gene sequence: CDR1 SNHLY, CDR2 FYNNEI. Here the CDR3 DNA reads TGTGCCAGCAGTCCGCGGGACAGGGTTCAGACCCAGTACTTC. Protein sequence: CASSPRDRVQTQYF.

This clonotype showed up many times. The chain carries TRBV4-3 and TRBJ2-1; 10 bases fit TRBD1. V gave up 0 bases and J gave up 8 bases; unmatched junction bases: 7. This CDR3 is 16 amino acids long. Germline loops: CDR1 LGHNA, CDR2 YSLEER. The CDR3 DNA sequence: TGCGCCAGCAGCCAAGATCTGAGACAGGGGGCATATGAGCAGTTCTTC. Protein sequence: CASSQDLRQGAYEQFF.

This clonotype was observed at least ten times. This chain joins TRBV4-1 and TRBJ2-3; 8 nucleotides agree with TRBD1. V lost 4 bases, J lost 1 base, and 7 bases stayed unmatched. Germline V gives CDR1 MGHRA, CDR2 YSYEKL. The CDR3 contains 16 residues. The CDR3 bases are TGCGCCAGCAGCCCACCGTGGGGACAGGGCACAGATACGCAGTATTTT. Translated: CASSPPWGQGTDTQYF.

About this clonotype itself: A much bigger clone sits one base away, suggesting this may be a read error. The CDR3 does not close with the conserved phenylalanine or tryptophan, likely indicating a read error. The chain links TRBV11-2 to TRBJ2-7; D remains ambiguous. The CDR3 runs to 14 residues. CDR1 and CDR2 (germline): SGHAT, FQNNGV. V lost 2 bases and J 1 base, leaving 9 bases between the germline ends. The CDR3 nucleotides are TGTGCCAGCAGCTTATTGTACGGGTCCTACGAGCAGTACTCC. This encodes CASSLLYGSYEQYS.